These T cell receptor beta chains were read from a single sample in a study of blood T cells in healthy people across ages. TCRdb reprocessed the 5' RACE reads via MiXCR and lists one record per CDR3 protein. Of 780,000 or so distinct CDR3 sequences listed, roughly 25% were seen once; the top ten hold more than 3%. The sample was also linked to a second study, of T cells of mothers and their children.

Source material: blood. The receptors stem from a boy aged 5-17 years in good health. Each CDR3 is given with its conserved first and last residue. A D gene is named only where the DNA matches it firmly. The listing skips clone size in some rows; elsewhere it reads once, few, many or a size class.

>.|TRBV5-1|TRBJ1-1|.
TGCGCCAGCAGCTTGAAAATGGGACATCCAAACACTGAAGCTTTCTTT
CASSLKMGHPNTEAFF
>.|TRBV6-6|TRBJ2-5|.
TGTGCCAGCAGTTACGGGGGCAAGGCCGAAGAGACCCAGTACTTC
CASSYGGKAEETQYF
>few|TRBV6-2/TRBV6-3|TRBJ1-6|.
TGTGCCAGCCGCAGTATAGGATCACCCCTCCACTTT
CASRSIGSPLHF
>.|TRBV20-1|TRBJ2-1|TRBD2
TGCAGTGCAAAATCCATAGCGGGGGGGCGCTCCTACAATGAGCAGTTCTTC
CSAKSIAGGRSYNEQFF
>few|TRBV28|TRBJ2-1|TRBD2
TGTGCCAGCAGTTTATCTGGTAGGGGGACTAGCTCCTACAATGAGCAGTTCTTC
CASSLSGRGTSSYNEQFF
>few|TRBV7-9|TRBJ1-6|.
TGTGCCAGCAGCTTAGGAGGGGCCGCGTCCCTCCACTTT
CASSLGGAASLHF
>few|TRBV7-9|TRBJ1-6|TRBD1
TGTGCCAGCAGCTTAGTGGGGACAGGGAATTCACCCCTCCACTTT
CASSLVGTGNSPLHF
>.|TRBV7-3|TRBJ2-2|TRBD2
TGTGCCAGCAGCAAAGAGGGACTAGCGGGGACGAACACCGGGGAGCTGTTTTTT
CASSKEGLAGTNTGELFF
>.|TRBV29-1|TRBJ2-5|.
TGCAGCGTACCGGATCCCCCGCGGGAGACCCAGTACTTC
CSVPDPPRETQYF
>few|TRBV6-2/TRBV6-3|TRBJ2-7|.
TGTGCCAGCAGTTTGTCGGGGATCGAGCAGTACTTC
CASSLSGIEQYF
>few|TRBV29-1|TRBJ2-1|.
TGCAGCGTTGAAGCTGTCTCCTACAATGAGCAGTTCTTC
CSVEAVSYNEQFF
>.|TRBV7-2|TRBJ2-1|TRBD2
TGTGCCAGCAGCTGGCGGGCACTAGCGGGAAACAATGAGCAGTTCTTC
CASSWRALAGNNEQFF
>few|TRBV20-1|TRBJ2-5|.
TGCAGTGCTCCCAGATGGGGGAGAGAGACCCAGTACTTC
CSAPRWGRETQYF
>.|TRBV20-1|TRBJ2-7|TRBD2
TGCAGTGCTAGAGATTTGACTAGCGGGATGCGGTGGGACGAGCAGTACTTC
CSARDLTSGMRWDEQYF
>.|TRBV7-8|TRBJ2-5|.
TGTGCCAGTATCGGGGGGCATGAGACCCAGTACTTC
CASIGGHETQYF
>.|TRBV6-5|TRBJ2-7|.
TGTGCCAGCAGTTACGCCTCGGCCGGGACCTACGAGCAGTACTTC
CASSYASAGTYEQYF
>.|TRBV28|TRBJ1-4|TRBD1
TGTGCCAGCAGAGGGGTACAGGGGGCGGGTGAAAAACTGTTTTTT
CASRGVQGAGEKLFF
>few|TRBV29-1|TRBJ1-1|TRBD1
TGCAGCGGATGGGACAGCTCAGTCCACACTGAAGCTTTCTTT
CSGWDSSVHTEAFF
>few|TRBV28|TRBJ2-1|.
TGTGCCAGCAGTTACCCACTTGATGAGAGAGGCTCCTACAATGAGCAGTTCTTC
CASSYPLDERGSYNEQFF
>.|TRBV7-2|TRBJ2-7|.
TGTGCCAGCAGCTCCTGGGTCAGCTCCTACGAGCAGTACTTC
CASSSWVSSYEQYF
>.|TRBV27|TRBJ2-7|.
TGTGCCAGCAGTTTCCGAAGGTCTGGGTACGAGCAGTACTTC
CASSFRRSGYEQYF
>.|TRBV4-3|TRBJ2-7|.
TGCGCCAGCAGCCAGGACCGAGCGGAGAGCTCCTACGAGCAGTACTTC
CASSQDRAESSYEQYF
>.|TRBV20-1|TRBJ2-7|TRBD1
TGCAGTGGCACTTTGGGGACAGGGCTGACCTACGAGCAGTACTTC
CSGTLGTGLTYEQYF
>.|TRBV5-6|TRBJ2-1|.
TGTGCCAGCAGGGACCAGGAGGGTACAGGGATTAATAGGGATGAGCAGTTCTTC
CASRDQEGTGINRDEQFF
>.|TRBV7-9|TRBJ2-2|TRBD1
TGTGCCAGCAGCGCACAACCGGGACAGGGGAACACCGGGGAGCTGTTTTTT
CASSAQPGQGNTGELFF
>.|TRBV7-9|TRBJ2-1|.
TGTGCCAGCAGCGAAAACCTCAGGTTTGCAAATGAGCAGTTCTTC
CASSENLRFANEQFF
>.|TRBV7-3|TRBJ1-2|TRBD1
TGTGCCAGCAGCGCGACAGGGGATGGCTACACCTTC
CASSATGDGYTF
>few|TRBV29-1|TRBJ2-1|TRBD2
TGCAGCGTTGAGCAAGCGGGAGTCGAGAATGAGCAGTTCTTC
CSVEQAGVENEQFF
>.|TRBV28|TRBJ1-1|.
TGTGCCAGCAGTTTCGACAGGTTGAACACTGAAGCTTTCTTT
CASSFDRLNTEAFF
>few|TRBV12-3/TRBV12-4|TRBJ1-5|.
TGTGCCAGCAGCCAGAATGGGGGCCTTACTCATTTT
CASSQNGGLTHF
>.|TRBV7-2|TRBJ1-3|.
TGTGCCAGCAGCTCAAGGTTCCTGGGGGCGTCGGGAGGAAACACCATATATTTT
CASSSRFLGASGGNTIYF